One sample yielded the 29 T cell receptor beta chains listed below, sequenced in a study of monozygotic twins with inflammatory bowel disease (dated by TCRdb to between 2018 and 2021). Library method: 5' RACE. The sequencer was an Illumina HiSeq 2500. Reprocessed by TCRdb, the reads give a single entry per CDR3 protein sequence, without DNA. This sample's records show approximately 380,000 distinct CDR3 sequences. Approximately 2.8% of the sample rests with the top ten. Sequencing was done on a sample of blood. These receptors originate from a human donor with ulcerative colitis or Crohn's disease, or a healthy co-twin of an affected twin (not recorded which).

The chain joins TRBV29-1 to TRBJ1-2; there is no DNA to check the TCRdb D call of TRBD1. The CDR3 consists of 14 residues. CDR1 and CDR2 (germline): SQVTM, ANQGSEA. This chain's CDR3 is CSVVGQGSGYGYTF.

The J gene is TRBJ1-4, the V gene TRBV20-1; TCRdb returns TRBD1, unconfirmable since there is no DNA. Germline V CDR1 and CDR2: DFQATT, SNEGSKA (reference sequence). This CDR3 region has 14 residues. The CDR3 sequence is CSAPGQGQHEKLFF.

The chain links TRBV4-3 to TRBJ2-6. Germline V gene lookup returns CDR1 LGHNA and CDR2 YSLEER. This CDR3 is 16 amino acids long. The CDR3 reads CASSQEPGSGANVLTF.

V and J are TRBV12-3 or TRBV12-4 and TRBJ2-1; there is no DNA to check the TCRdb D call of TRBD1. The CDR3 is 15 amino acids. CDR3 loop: CASSFGGAHSNEQFF.

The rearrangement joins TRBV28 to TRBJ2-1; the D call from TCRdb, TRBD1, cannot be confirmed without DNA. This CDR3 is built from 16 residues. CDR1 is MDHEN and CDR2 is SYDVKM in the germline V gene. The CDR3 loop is CASSLSGRGLMDEQFF.

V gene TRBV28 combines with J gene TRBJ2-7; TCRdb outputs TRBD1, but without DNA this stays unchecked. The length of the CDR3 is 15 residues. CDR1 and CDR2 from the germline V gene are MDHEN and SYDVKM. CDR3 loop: CASSSPAGGYYEQYF.

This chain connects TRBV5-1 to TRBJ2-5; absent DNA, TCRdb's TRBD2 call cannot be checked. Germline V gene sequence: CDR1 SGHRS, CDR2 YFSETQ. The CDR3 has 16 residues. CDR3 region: CASSLSSSGGQETQYF.

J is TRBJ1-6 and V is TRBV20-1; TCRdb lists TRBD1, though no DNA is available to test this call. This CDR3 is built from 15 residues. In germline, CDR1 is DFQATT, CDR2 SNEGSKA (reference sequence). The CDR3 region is CSARILYLGDSPLHF.

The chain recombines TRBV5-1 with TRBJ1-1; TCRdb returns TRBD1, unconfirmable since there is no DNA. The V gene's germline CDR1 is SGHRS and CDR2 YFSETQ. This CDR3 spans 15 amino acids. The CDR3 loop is CASSSTGDLNTEAFF.

CDR3 sequence reads: CASSYSFLADGTGELFF. V usage is TRBV6-5 and J usage is TRBJ2-2; TCRdb outputs TRBD2, but without DNA this stays unchecked. CDR1 is MNHEY and CDR2 is SVGAGI in the germline V gene. The CDR3 totals 17 residues.

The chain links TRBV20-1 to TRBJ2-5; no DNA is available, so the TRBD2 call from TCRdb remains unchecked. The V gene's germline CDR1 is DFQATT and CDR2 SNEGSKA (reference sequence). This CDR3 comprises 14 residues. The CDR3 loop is CSARIPGGPETQYF.

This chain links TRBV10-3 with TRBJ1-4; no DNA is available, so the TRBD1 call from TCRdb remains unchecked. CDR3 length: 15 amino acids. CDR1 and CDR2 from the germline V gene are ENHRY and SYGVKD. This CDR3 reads CATRDSGGVNEKLFF.

The CDR3 loop is CSVEGGNSGNTIYF. This chain uses TRBV29-1 with TRBJ1-3; TCRdb names TRBD1, which stays unverified in the absence of DNA. The CDR3 has 14 amino acids. Germline CDR1 SQVTM, CDR2 ANQGSEA.

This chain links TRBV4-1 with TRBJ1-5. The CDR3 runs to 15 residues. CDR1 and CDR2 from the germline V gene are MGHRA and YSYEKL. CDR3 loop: CASSQSTPSNQPQHF.

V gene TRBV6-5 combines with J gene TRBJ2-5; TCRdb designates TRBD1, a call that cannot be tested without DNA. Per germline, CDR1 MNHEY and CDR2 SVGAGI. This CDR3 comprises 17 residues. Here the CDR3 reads CASSYSIGTSVQETQYF.

The CDR3 region is CASSLKRDYEQYF. The V gene is TRBV5-4, the J gene TRBJ2-7; there is no DNA to check the TCRdb D call of TRBD1. CDR1 and CDR2 from the germline V gene are SGHNT and YYREEE (reference sequence). The CDR3 length is 13 residues.

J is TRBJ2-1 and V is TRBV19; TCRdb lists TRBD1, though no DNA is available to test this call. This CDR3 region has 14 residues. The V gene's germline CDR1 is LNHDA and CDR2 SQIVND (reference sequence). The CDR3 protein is CATKAGAAYNEQFF. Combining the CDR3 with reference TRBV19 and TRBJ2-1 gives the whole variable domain DGGITQSPKYLFRKEGQNVTLSCEQNLNHDAMYWYRQDPGQGLRLIYYSQIVNDFQKGDIAEGYSVSREKKESFPLTVTSAQKNPTAFYLCATKAGAAYNEQFFGPGTRLTVL.

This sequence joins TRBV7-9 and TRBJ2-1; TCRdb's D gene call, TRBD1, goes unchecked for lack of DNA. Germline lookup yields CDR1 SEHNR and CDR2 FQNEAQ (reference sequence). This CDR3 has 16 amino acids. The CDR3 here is CASRRAGTGTYNEQFF.

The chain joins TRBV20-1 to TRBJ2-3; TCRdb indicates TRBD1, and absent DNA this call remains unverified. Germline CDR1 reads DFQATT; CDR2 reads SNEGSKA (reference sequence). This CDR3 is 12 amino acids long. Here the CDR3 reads CSARESGSTQYF.

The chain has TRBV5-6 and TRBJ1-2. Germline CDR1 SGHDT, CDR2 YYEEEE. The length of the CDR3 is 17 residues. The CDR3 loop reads CASSGGHTAGGGYGYTF.

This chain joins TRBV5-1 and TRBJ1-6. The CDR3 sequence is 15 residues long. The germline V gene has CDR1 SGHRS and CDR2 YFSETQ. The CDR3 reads CASSAAGTINSPLHF.

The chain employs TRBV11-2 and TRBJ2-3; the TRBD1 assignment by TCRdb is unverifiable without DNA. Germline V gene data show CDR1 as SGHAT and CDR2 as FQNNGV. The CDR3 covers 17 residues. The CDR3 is CASSLFRAESSTDTQYF.

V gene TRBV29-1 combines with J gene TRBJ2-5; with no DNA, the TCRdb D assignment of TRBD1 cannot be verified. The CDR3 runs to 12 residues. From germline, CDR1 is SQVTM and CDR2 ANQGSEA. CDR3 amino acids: CSGTGLGGTQYF. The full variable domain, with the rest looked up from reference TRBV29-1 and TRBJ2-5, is SAVISQKPSRDICQRGTSLTIQCQVDSQVTMMFWYRQQPGQSLTLIATANQGSEATYESGFVIDKFPISRPNLTFSTLTVSNMSPEDSSIYLCSGTGLGGTQYFGPGTRLLVL.

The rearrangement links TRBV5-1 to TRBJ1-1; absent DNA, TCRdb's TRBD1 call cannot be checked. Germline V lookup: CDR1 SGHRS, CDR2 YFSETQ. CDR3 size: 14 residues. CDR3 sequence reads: CASSTRQGVTEAFF.

The CDR3 loop is CASSRGGTGNNYGYTF. The J gene is TRBJ1-2, the V gene TRBV7-6; the TCRdb D gene call, TRBD1, has no DNA to confirm it. The germline V gene encodes CDR1 SGHVS and CDR2 FNYEAQ. The CDR3 sequence is 16 residues long.

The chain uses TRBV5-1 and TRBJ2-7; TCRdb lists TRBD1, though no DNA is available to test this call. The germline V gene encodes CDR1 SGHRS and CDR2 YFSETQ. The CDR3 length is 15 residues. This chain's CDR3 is CASSLEGTGGWEQYF.

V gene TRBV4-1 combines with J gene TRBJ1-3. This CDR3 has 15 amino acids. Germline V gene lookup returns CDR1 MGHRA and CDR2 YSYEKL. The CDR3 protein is CASSQVVGSGNTIYF.

CDR3 amino acids: CASSFGLAVVQETQYF. This sequence joins TRBV7-2 and TRBJ2-5. CDR1 is SGHTA and CDR2 is FQGNSA in the germline V gene. The CDR3 runs 16 residues.

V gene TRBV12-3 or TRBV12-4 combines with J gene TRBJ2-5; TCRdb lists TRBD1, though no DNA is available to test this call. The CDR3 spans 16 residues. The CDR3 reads CASRVGLQGIIETQYF.